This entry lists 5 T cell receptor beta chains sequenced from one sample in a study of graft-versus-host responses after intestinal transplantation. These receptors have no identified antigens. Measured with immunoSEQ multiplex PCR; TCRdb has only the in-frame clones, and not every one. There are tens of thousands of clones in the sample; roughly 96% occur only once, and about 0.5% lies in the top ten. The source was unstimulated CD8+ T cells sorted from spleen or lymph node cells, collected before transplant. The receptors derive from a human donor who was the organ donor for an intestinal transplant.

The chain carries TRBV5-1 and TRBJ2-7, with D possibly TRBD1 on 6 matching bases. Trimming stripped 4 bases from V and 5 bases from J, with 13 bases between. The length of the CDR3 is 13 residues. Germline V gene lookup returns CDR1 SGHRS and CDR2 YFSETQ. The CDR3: CASSATGFHEQYF. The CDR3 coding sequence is TGCGCCAGCAGCGCCACAGGGTTCCACGAGCAGTACTTC.

CDR3 loop: CASSQGQPSSYNEQFF. DNA of the CDR3: TGCGCCAGCAGCCAGGGACAGCCGAGCTCCTACAATGAGCAGTTCTTC. The genes are TRBV4-3 and TRBJ2-1; 7 nucleotides agree with TRBD1. V lost 3 bases to trimming and J lost 0 bases; unmatched junction nucleotides: 5. The CDR3 totals 16 residues. The germline V gene encodes CDR1 LGHNA and CDR2 YSLEER.

CDR3 region: CASLSTGTDTQYF. DNA of the CDR3: TGTGCCAGCTTGTCGACAGGCACAGATACGCAGTATTTT. The chain joins TRBV6-1 to TRBJ2-3; perhaps TRBD1 as D (5 bases). Looked up from germline, CDR1 is MNHNS and CDR2 is SASEGT. Trimming stripped 8 bases from V and 1 base from J, with 10 bases between. The CDR3 is made up of 13 amino acids.

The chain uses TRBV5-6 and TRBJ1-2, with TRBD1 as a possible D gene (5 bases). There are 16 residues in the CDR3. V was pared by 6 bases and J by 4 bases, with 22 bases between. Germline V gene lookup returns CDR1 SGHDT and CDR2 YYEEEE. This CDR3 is CASKINHRKIAYGYTF. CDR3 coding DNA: TGTGCCAGCAAAATCAACCACAGGAAAATTGCCTATGGCTACACCTTC.

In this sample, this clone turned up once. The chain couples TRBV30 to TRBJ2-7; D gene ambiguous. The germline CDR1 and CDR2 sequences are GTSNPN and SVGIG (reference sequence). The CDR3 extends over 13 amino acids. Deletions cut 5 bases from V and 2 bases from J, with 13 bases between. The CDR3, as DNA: TGTGCCTGGGACGCTTATTCGACCTACGAGCAGTACTTC. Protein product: CAWDAYSTYEQYF.